One and the same sample provided the 8 T cell receptor beta chains below, sequenced in a study of blood T cell repertoires in COVID-19. Clones were read by immunoSEQ multiplex PCR, and TCRdb kept only the in-frame ones, dropping some. Seen here are roughly 120,000 clones, around 85% observed once, and the top ten hold roughly 5%. Material: peripheral blood. Receptor source: a woman in her fifties or sixties with COVID-19, enrolled during active disease.

This chain uses TRBV5-1 with TRBJ2-7; 15 nucleotides line up with TRBD2. The CDR3 extends over 16 amino acids. Looked up from germline, CDR1 is SGHRS and CDR2 is YFSETQ. Trimming took 4 bases from V and 3 from J; bases not matched to a gene: 5. CDR3 amino acids: CASSLGTSGGLYEQYF. The CDR3 DNA reads TGCGCCAGCAGCCTCGGGACTAGCGGGGGGCTCTACGAGCAGTACTTC.

This clone was recorded a few times. J is TRBJ1-5 and V is TRBV13; 9 bases fit TRBD1. CDR3 length: 15 amino acids. Germline loops: CDR1 PRHDT, CDR2 FYEKMQ (reference sequence). V trimming: 5 bases; J trimming: 6 bases; junction bases outside the gene matches: 8. DNA for the CDR3: TGTGCCAGCAGCCGCCGGGACAGGGACATTCAGCCCCAGCATTTT. Translated: CASSRRDRDIQPQHF.

V and J are TRBV28 and TRBJ2-7; maybe TRBD1 (6 bases). V gave up 4 bases and J gave up 2 bases, with 9 bases separating them. Germline V gene data show CDR1 as MDHEN and CDR2 as SYDVKM. This CDR3 has 13 residues. The CDR3 nucleotides are TGTGCCAGCAGTTACAGGGTCGCCTACGAGCAGTACTTC. Its translation is CASSYRVAYEQYF.

The chain joins TRBV27 to TRBJ2-2; a weak D match, TRBD1 (6 bases). Trimming cost V 5 bases and J 1 base, with 11 bases left between them. The CDR3 length is 15 residues. CDR1 is MNHEY, CDR2 SMNVEV, per germline (reference sequence). DNA of the CDR3: TGTGCCAGCAGTCAATACAGGGAGAACACCGGGGAGCTGTTTTTT. The encoded protein is CASSQYRENTGELFF.

The chain links TRBV5-6 to TRBJ1-5; 12 nucleotides line up with TRBD1. The CDR3 has 17 amino acids. CDR1 and CDR2 (germline): SGHDT, YYEEEE. The J segment lost 0 bases and the V segment lost 0 bases, leaving 1 base of the junction unmatched. The CDR3 nucleotides read TGTGCCAGCAGCTTGGAGGGACAGGGGGCTAGCAATCAGCCCCAGCATTTT. This gives the protein CASSLEGQGASNQPQHF.

The V call is TRBV7-2, the J call TRBJ2-3; the match to TRBD2 covers 8 bases. Unmatched junction bases numbered 10, after V lost 3 bases and J lost 2 bases. The CDR3 runs 17 residues. CDR1 is SGHTA, CDR2 FQGNSA, per germline. CDR3 coding DNA: TGTGCCAGCAGCTTGGTAGCGGGGACCTCACCCACAGATACGCAGTATTTT. This encodes CASSLVAGTSPTDTQYF.

This chain joins TRBV6-5 and TRBJ2-4; TRBD1 aligns across 9 bases. Germline V lookup: CDR1 MNHEY, CDR2 SVGAGI. V trimming: 2 bases; J trimming: 6 bases; junction bases outside the gene matches: 8. The CDR3 is made up of 16 amino acids. For the CDR3, the DNA is TGTGCCAGCAGTTACCTGGACAGGGGAGGTAGAAACATTCAGTACTTC. This codes for CASSYLDRGGRNIQYF.

The rearrangement joins TRBV6-4 to TRBJ1-1; 7 bases map to TRBD1. The V gene's germline CDR1 is MRHNA and CDR2 SNTAGT. The CDR3 contains 13 residues. V trimming: 4 bases; J trimming: 7 bases; junction bases outside the gene matches: 6. The CDR3 region is CASSATGVGEAFF. The DNA of the CDR3 is TGTGCCAGCAGTGCTACAGGGGTGGGTGAAGCTTTCTTT.